This T cell receptor (beta chain) is from a study of shared clonotypes between healthy human individuals. With 8 bases removed from V and 0 bases from J, the gap between germline ends came to 11 bases. This CDR3 spans 13 amino acids. Germline V gives CDR1 MDHEN, CDR2 SYDVKM. Using immunoSEQ multiplex PCR, the repertoire was profiled, and TCRdb retains in-frame clones only, with some absent. Here the sample spans over a million clones, more than 75% being singletons. The sequence was obtained from a man aged 18 to 29 in good health. Some clones in this sample may be carry-over from other donors' samples. The specimen sequenced was memory CD4+ T cells from PBMCs. The subset is: CD45RA-negative fraction. J is TRBJ2-7 and V is TRBV28, with D perhaps matching TRBD2 (7 bases). CDR3 sequence reads: CASRGANSYEQYF. CDR3 sequence (DNA): TGTGCCAGCCGGGGGGCTAACTCCTACGAGCAGTACTTC.